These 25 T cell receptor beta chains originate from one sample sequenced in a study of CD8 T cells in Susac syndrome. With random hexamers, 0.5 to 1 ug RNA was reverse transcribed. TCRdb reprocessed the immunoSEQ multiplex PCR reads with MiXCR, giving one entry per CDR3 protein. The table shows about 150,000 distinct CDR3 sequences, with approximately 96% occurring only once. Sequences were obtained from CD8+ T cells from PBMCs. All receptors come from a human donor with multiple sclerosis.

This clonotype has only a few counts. The CDR3 bases are TGCAGTGCTAGATCAGACAGGGGTCCCGAGCAGTACTTC. This gives the protein CSARSDRGPEQYF. The chain is built from TRBV20-1 and TRBJ2-7, with 8 bases aligning to TRBD1. This CDR3 comprises 13 residues. Germline V gives CDR1 DFQATT, CDR2 SNEGSKA (reference sequence). The V and J ends lost 2 bases and 6 bases, in that order; junction bases with no gene match: 6.

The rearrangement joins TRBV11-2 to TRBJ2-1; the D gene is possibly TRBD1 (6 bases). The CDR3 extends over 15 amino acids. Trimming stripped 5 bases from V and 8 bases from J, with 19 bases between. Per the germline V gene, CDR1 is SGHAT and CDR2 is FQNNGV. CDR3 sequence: CASSPHLRGGDEQFF. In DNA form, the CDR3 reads TGTGCCAGCAGCCCCCACCTCAGGGGCGGCGATGAGCAGTTCTTC. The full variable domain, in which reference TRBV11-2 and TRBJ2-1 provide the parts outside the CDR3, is EAGVAQSPRYKIIEKRQSVAFWCNPISGHATLYWYQQILGQGPKLLIQFQNNGVVDDSQLPKDRFSAERLKGVDSTLKIQPAKLEDSAVYLCASSPHLRGGDEQFFGPGTRLTVL.

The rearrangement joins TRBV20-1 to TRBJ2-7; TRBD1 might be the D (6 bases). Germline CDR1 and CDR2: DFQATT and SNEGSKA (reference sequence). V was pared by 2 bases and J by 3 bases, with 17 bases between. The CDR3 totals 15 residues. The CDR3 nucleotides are TGCAGTGCTAGATTCTTAGGGGGAAATGGCTACGAGCAGTACTTC. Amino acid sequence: CSARFLGGNGYEQYF.

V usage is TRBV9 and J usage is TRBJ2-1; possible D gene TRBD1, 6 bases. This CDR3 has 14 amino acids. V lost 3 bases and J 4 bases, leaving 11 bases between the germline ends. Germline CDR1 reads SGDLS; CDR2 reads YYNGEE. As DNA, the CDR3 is TGTGCCAGCAGCGGGGGGCCGAGATACAATGAGCAGTTCTTC. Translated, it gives CASSGGPRYNEQFF.

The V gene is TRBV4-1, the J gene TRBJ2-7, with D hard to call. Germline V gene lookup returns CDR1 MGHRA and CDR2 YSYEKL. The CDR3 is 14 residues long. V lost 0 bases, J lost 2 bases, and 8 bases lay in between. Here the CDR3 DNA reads TGCGCCAGCAGCCAAGAACAGCTACCCTACGAGCAGTACTTC. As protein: CASSQEQLPYEQYF.

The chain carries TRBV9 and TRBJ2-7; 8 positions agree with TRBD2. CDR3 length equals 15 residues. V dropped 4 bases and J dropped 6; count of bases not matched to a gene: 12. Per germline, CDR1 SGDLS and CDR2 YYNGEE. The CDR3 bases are TGTGCCAGCAGCCCCGGGGGGGCCCCTATGGGCGAGCAGTACTTC. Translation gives CASSPGGAPMGEQYF.

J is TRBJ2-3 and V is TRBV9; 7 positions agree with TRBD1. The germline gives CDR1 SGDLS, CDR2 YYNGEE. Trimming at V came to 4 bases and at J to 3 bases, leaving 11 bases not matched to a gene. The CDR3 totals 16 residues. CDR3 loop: CASSLTRDSPTDTQYF. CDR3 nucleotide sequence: TGTGCCAGCAGCCTTACCCGGGACAGCCCTACAGATACGCAGTATTTT.

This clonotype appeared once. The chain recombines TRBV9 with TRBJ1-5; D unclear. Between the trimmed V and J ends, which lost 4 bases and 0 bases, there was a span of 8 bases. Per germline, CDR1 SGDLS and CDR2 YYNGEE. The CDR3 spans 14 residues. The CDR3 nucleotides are TGTGCCAGCAGCCCCACGGCTAGCAATCAGCCCCAGCATTTT. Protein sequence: CASSPTASNQPQHF.

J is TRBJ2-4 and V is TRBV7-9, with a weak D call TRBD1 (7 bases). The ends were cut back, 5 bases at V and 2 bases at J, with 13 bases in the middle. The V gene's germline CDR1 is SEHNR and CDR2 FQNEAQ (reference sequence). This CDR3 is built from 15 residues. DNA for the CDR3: TGTGCCAGCAGCCCCACAGGGGACTCCAAAAACATTCAGTACTTC. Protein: CASSPTGDSKNIQYF.

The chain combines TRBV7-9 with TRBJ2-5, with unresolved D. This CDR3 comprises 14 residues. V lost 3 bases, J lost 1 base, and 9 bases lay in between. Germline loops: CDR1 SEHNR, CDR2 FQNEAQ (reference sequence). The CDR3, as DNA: TGTGCCAGCAGCTTTCTAACGGGCCAAGAGACCCAGTACTTC. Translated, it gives CASSFLTGQETQYF. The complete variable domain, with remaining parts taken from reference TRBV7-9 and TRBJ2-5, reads DTGVSQNPRHKITKRGQNVTFRCDPISEHNRLYWYRQTLGQGPEFLTYFQNEAQLEKSRLLSDRFSAERPKGSFSTLEIQRTEQGDSAMYLCASSFLTGQETQYFGPGTRLLVL.

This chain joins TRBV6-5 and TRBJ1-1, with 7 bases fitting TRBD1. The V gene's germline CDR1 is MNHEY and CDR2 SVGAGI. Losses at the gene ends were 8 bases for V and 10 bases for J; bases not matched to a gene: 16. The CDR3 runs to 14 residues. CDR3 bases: TGTGCCAGCTTCGTATATGAGGGGGCGCGGGGAGCTTTCTTT. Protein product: CASFVYEGARGAFF.

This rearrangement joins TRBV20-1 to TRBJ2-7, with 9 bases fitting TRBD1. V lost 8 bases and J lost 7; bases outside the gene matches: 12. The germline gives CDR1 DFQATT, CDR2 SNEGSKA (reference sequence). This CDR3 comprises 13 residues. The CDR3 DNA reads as TGCAGTCCCACGCTGGGACAGGGCTTTGAGCAGTACTTC. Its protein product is CSPTLGQGFEQYF.

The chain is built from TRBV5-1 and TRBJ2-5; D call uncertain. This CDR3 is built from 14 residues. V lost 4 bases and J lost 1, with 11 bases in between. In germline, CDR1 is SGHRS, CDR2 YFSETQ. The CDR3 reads CASSPPLGQETQYF. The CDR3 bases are TGCGCCAGCAGCCCGCCGCTGGGCCAAGAGACCCAGTACTTC.

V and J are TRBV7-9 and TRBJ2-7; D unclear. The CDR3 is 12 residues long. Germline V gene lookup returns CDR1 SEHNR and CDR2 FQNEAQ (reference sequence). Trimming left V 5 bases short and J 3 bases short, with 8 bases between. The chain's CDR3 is CASSPGRYEQYF. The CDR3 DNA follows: TGTGCCAGCAGCCCTGGACGCTACGAGCAGTACTTC.

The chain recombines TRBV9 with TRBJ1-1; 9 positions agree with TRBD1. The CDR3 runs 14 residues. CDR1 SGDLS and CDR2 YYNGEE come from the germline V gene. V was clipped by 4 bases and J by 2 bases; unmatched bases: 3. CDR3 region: CASSKQGANTEAFF. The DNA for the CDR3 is TGTGCCAGCAGCAAACAGGGGGCTAACACTGAAGCTTTCTTT.

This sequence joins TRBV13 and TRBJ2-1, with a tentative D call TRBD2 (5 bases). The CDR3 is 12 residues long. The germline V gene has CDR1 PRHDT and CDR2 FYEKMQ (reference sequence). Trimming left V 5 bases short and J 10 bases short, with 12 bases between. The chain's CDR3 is CASSLPPGEQFF. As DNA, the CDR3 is TGTGCCAGCAGCCTACCACCGGGGGAGCAGTTCTTC.

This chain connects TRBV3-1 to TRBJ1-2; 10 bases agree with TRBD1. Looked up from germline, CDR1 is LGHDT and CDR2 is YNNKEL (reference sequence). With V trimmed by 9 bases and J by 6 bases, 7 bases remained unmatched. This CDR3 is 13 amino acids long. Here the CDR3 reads CASFGQGVDGYTF. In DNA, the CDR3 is TGTGCCAGTTTCGGACAGGGGGTCGATGGCTACACCTTC.

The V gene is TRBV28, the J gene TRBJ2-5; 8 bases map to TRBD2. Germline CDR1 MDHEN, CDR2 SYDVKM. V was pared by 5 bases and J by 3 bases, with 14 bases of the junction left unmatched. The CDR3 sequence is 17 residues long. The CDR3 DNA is TGTGCCAGCAGTGTCCACGGGGGGGCCAGATTAAAAGAGACCCAGTACTTC. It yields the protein CASSVHGGARLKETQYF.

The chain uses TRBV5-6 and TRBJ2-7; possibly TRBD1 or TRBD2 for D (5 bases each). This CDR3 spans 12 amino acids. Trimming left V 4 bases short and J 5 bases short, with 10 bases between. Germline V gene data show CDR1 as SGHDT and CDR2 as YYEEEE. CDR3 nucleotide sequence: TGTGCCAGCAGCCCCGGGGCTAACGAGCAGTACTTC. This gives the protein CASSPGANEQYF.

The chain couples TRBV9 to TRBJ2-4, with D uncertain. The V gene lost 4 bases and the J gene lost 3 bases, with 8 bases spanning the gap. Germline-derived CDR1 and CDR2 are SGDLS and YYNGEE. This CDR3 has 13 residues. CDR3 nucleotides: TGTGCCAGCAGCCCTTCGGGCAAAAACATTCAGTACTTC. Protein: CASSPSGKNIQYF.

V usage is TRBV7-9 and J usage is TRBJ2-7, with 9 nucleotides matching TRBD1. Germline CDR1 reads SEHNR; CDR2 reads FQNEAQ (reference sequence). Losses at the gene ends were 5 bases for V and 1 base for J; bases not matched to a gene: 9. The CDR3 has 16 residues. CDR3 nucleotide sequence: TGTGCCAGCAGCGCCCGGACAGGGGATATATCCTACGAGCAGTACTTC. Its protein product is CASSARTGDISYEQYF.

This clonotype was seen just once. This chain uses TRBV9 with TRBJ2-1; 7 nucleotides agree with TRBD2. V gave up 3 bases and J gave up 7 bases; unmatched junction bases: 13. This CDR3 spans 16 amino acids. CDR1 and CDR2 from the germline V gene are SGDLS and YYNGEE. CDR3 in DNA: TGTGCCAGCAGCGAAGGGTTTACGGGACTAAGGAATGAGCAGTTCTTC. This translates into CASSEGFTGLRNEQFF.

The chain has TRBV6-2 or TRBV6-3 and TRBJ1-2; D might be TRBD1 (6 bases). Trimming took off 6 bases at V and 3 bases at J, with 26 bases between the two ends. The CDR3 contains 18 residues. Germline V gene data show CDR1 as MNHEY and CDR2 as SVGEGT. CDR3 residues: CASRWEAGAQMVDYGYTF. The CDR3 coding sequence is TGTGCCAGCAGGTGGGAGGCGGGGGCGCAGATGGTGGACTATGGCTACACCTTC.

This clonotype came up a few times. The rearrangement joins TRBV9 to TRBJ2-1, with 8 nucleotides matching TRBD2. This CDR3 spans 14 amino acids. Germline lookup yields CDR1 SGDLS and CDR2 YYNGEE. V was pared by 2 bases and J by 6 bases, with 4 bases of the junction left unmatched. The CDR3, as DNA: TGTGCCAGCAGCGTGGGCGGGGGGCTCAATGAGCAGTTCTTC. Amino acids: CASSVGGGLNEQFF.

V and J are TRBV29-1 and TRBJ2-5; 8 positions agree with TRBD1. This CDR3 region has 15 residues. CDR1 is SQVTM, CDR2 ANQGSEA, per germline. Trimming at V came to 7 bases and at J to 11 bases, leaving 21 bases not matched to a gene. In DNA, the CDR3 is TGCAGCGGGGGGCGGACAGGGCCAGGTCAATTTGGTCAGTACTTC. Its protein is CSGGRTGPGQFGQYF.